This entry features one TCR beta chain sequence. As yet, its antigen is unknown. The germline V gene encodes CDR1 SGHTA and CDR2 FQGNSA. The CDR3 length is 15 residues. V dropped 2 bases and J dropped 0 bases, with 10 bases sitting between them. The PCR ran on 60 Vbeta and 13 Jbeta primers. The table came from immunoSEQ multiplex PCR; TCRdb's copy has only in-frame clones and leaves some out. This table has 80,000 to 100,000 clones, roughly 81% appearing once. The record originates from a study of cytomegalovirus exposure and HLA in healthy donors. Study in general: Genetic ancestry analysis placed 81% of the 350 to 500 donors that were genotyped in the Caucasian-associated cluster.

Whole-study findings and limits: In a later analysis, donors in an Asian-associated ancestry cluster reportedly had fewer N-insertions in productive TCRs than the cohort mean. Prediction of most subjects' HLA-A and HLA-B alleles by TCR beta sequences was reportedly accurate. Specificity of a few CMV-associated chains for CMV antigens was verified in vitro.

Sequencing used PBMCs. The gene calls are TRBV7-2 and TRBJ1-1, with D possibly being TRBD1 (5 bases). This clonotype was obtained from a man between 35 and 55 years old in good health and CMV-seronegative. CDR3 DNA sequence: TGTGCCAGCAGCTTACGGGGGGGGGTGAACACTGAAGCTTTCTTT. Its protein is CASSLRGGVNTEAFF.